This T cell receptor (beta chain) was recovered during a study of blood T cell repertoires in COVID-19. In the original analysis: Amplifying reference gene primers gave estimates of nucleated cell counts. The protocol was immunoSEQ multiplex PCR, while the TCRdb copy is restricted to in-frame clones and leaves out a portion. V and J calls and clone size follow that table, whereas D and trimming were derived from the DNA. This sample has 60,000 to 80,000 clones, with around 89% found just once. V lost 7 bases to trimming and J lost 0 bases, with 13 bases between them. The germline gives CDR1 SGHTA, CDR2 FQGNSA. The CDR3 has 15 residues.

The sequence was collected from a human donor in a cohort sampled during active COVID-19. The specimen sequenced was peripheral blood. The genes are TRBV7-2 and TRBJ2-1; D remains unclear. The CDR3: CASIPGRSSYNEQFF. CDR3 in DNA: TGTGCCAGCATACCTGGTAGAAGCTCCTACAATGAGCAGTTCTTC.